The T cell receptor (beta chain) described here comes from a study of human T cells and chemical hapten exposure. There are many counts of this clonotype. Its antigen is undetermined. Notes on the study in general: Unchanged with DPC sensitization were TCRs above 1 in 1000 frequency.

Individual cDNA molecules (in the library) carried attached unique molecular identifiers. In the authors' workflow: Sample-level TCR yields exhibited a median of 95,638, with a range of about 20,000 to 750,000. TCRdb processed the RACE reads anew with MiXCR; each CDR3 protein has one entry. The V and J calls reflect TCRdb's pipeline rather than the authors' work. The table includes 65,000 or so distinct CDR3 sequences, roughly 6.1% detected once. Documented time point: healthy volunteer bleed at 6 weeks. The authors extracted total RNA from unfractionated whole blood. The receptor comes from a female donor in good health. Some clones in this sample may be carry-over from other donors' samples. Sequencing used whole blood.

The DNA of the CDR3 is TGTGCCAGCAGCCAAGACCCTAGCGGGAGGTTCGGGCAGTACTTC. Translation: CASSQDPSGRFGQYF. This chain connects TRBV3-1 to TRBJ2-7, with 11 bases that match TRBD2. Germline CDR1 and CDR2: LGHDT and YNNKEL (reference sequence). This CDR3 region has 15 residues. Trimming removed 0 bases from V and 9 bases from J; junction bases left unmatched: 7.